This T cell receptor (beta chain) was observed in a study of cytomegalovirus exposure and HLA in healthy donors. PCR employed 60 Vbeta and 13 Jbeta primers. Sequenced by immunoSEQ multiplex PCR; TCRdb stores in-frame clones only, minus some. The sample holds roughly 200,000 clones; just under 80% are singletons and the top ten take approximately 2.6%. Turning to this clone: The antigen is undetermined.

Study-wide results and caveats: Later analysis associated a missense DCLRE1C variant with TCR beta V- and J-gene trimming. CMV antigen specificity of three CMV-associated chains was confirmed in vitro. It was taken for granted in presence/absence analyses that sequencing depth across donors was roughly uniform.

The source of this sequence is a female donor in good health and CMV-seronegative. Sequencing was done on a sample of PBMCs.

Written as DNA, the CDR3 is TGTGCCAGCAGCCCCCCAGGGCAGGGCACTGAAGCTTTCTTT. Amino acid sequence: CASSPPGQGTEAFF. The chain uses TRBV7-9 and TRBJ1-1; D possibly corresponds to TRBD1 (5 bases). Trimming removed 5 bases from V and 4 bases from J, with 14 bases in between. The germline CDR1 and CDR2 sequences are SEHNR and FQNEAQ (reference sequence). The CDR3 covers 14 residues. Filled out from reference TRBV7-9 and TRBJ1-1, the complete variable domain reads DTGVSQNPRHKITKRGQNVTFRCDPISEHNRLYWYRQTLGQGPEFLTYFQNEAQLEKSRLLSDRFSAERPKGSFSTLEIQRTEQGDSAMYLCASSPPGQGTEAFFGQGTRLTVV.